This T cell receptor (beta chain) is drawn from a study of blood T cell repertoires in COVID-19. Unmatched junction bases numbered 4, after V lost 5 bases and J lost 1 base. The CDR3 runs to 14 residues. Germline CDR1 reads SEHNR; CDR2 reads FQNEAQ (reference sequence). Method: immunoSEQ multiplex PCR; TCRdb's copy keeps in-frame clones and lacks some. The sample includes about 100,000 clones, more than 75% of them seen just once. What was sequenced was peripheral blood. The source of this sequence is a man between 25 and 39 years old in a cohort sampled during active COVID-19. The chain employs TRBV7-9 and TRBJ2-5, with TRBD2 matching 7 bases. CDR3 region: CASSPGTTQETQYF. DNA for the CDR3: TGTGCCAGCAGCCCTGGGACTACCCAAGAGACCCAGTACTTC. The full variable domain, its missing parts supplied by reference TRBV7-9 and TRBJ2-5, is DTGVSQNPRHKITKRGQNVTFRCDPISEHNRLYWYRQTLGQGPEFLTYFQNEAQLEKSRLLSDRFSAERPKGSFSTLEIQRTEQGDSAMYLCASSPGTTQETQYFGPGTRLLVL.